This TCR beta chain stems from a study of spatial heterogeneity in lung cancer. The time point denotes: sample taken at primary tumor resection. There are many counts of this clonotype. The antigen remains undetermined. With the library built for alpha chains, this beta chain is off target and its frequency is not meaningful. The study's findings and limits: Counts of expanded intratumoral alpha and beta TCRs tracked tumor mutation counts.

The CDR3 extends over 14 amino acids. Germline V gives CDR1 SQVTM, CDR2 ANQGSEA. V lost 3 bases to trimming and J lost 3 bases, with 12 bases between them. Each molecule of TCR cDNA was tagged with one unique molecular identifier. One entry per CDR3 protein results from TCRdb running MiXCR on the 5' RACE reads. The data contain approximately 10,000 distinct CDR3 sequences, about 5.5% of them singletons. The material was lung tumor tissue, obtained at surgery. The clonotype comes from a male donor with early-stage non-small cell lung cancer. This chain uses TRBV29-1 with TRBJ2-1, with D possibly matching TRBD2 (5 bases). The CDR3 loop reads CSVESGSFYNEQFF. As DNA, the CDR3 is TGCAGCGTTGAGTCTGGGAGTTTCTACAATGAGCAGTTCTTC.